Listed here is a single TCR beta chain. Its antigen specificity is not known. Per-nucleotide qualities are absent, and no much larger clonotype sits a single base away. CDR1 LGHNA and CDR2 YSLEER are derived from the germline V gene. V and J are trimmed by 3 bases and 5 bases, and the gene matches miss 12 bases of the junction. Inclusive of the bounding cysteine and phenylalanine, the CDR3 is 17 residues long. The retained sequence is limited to the CDR3, 51 bases, with the frame set at the first base. During the collection period, no infections or other immune events were recorded for the healthy donors. To calibrate time-dependent variance in a beta-binomial model of T-cell clone differential abundance, blood repertoires from healthy donors were used as a training cohort. The training cohort included 10 or so healthy donors, of whom 3 were female and 7 were male. The donors were between roughly 25 and 64 years old, with an average age of roughly 40 years. Obtained from a commercial supplier, whole blood was collected from each healthy donor at three time points set two to three weeks apart. For immunosequencing, genomic DNA was extracted from unsorted whole blood.

The sample belongs to a study of identifying expanded T cells in peripheral blood (dated by TCRdb to the late 2010s). Background for the entire study: Four technical replicates, made by sequencing separate aliquots from the same pool of genomic DNA, were compared pairwise.

Study-wide findings and limitations: In all healthy donors, the variance in clone template counts between samples taken around 2 weeks apart rose significantly as total template count increased. The beta-binomial model significantly reduced the number of clones called differentially abundant and the false-positive rate across all healthy-donor time intervals. Around 1.3 differentially abundant clones were flagged by the binomial model between technical replicates, whereas about 16 and 20 were flagged over two weeks and four weeks, respectively. The authors expected that biological variance in healthy repertoires might rise further over much longer intervals, such as months to years.

The immunoSEQ Assay, which uses bias-controlled multiplex PCR amplification of genomic DNA, was used to profile TCRbeta CDR3 regions. The source study handled its data this way. To quantify the absolute abundance of each unique TCRbeta CDR3 region, the sequences were collapsed and filtered. Differential abundance was assessed using a binomial (Fisher-equivalent) model and a beta-binomial model in which time-dependent variance fitted from healthy donors was added. Any clone with fewer than 5 combined templates was excluded, and a clone was called differentially abundant if its Benjamini-Hochberg FDR was below 0.01. The form v = (b*log(k)+a)^2 was used to model beta-binomial variance as a function of total template count across the two samples. The table comes from immuneACCESS by way of TCRdb, which keeps in-frame sequences with V and J called. Part of the clones is missing from these tables; in studies checked, under half for an unresolved V gene and the rest for unknown reasons. V and J calls and clone size come straight from that table; D and trimming were deduced from the DNA. This sample comprises about 81,000 clones, around 83% of them detected only once. The ten biggest clones cover about 18% of the sample.

This receptor was taken from a person between 18 and 69 years old in good health. The receptor chain draws on TRBV4-3 and TRBJ2-3; 9 of the junction bases match TRBD1. Sequenced: blood. The CDR3 in this case is CASSQMGGTGSGDTQYF. The DNA reads as follows: TGCGCCAGCAGCCAGATGGGGGGGACAGGGTCGGGAGATACGCAGTATTTT.